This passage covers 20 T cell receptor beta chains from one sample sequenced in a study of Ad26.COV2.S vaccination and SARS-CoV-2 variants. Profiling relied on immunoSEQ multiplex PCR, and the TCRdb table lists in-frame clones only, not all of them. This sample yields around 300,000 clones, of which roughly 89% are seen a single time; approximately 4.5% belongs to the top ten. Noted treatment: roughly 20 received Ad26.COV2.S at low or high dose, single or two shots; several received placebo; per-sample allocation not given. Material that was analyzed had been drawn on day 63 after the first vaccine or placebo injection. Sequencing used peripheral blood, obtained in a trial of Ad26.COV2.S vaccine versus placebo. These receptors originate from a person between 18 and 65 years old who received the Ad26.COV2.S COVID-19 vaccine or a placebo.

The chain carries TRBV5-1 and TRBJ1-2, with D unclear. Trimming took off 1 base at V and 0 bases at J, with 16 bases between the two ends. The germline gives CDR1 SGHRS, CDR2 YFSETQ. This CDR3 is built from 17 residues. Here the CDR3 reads CASSLRSQLFSNYGYTF. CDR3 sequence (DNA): TGCGCCAGCAGCTTGCGGTCTCAGCTGTTCTCTAACTATGGCTACACCTTC.

CDR3 sequence (DNA): TGTGCCAGCAGCTCGGACAGGAGTCGGGGCGAGCAGTACTTC. Translating gives CASSSDRSRGEQYF. The gene calls are TRBV7-9 and TRBJ2-7; 7 nucleotides line up with TRBD1. CDR1 is SEHNR and CDR2 is FQNEAQ in the germline V gene (reference sequence). The junction had 9 bases not matched to a gene; V was cut back by 4 bases and J by 6 bases. CDR3 length: 14 amino acids.

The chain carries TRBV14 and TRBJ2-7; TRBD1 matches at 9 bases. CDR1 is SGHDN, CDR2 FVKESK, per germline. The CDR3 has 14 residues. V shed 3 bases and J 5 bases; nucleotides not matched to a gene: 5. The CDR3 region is CASSHTGTGHEQYF. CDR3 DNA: TGTGCCAGCAGCCATACCGGGACAGGGCACGAGCAGTACTTC.

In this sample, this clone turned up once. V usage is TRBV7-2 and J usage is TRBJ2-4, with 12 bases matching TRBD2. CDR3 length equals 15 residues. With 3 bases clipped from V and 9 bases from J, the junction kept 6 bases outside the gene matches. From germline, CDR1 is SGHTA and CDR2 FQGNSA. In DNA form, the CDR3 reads TGTGCCAGCAGCTTGACTAGCGGGAGATCTGGCATTCAGTACTTC. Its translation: CASSLTSGRSGIQYF.

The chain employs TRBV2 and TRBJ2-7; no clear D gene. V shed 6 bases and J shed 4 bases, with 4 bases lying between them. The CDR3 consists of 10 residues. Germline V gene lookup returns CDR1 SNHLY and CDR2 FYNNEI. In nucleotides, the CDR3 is TGTGCCAGCAGCACGTACGAGCAGTACTTC. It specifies CASSTYEQYF.

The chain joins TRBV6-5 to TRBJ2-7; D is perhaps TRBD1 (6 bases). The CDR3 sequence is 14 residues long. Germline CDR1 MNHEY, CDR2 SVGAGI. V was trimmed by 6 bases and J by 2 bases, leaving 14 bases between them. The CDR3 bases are TGTGCCAGCAGCTTTTCCACAGGGCCCTACGAGCAGTACTTC. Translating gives CASSFSTGPYEQYF.

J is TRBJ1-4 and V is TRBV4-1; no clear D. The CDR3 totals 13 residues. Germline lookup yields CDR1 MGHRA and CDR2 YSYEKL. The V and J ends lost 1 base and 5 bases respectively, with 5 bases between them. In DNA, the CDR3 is TGCGCCAGCAGCCAAGGAATGAATGAAAAACTGTTTTTT. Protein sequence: CASSQGMNEKLFF.

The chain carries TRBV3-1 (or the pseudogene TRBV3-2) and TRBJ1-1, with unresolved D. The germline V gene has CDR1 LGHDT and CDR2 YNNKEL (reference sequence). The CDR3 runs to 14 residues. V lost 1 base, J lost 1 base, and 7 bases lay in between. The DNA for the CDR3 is TGTGCCAGCAGCCAAGTGGGCAAGAACACTGAAGCTTTCTTT. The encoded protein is CASSQVGKNTEAFF.

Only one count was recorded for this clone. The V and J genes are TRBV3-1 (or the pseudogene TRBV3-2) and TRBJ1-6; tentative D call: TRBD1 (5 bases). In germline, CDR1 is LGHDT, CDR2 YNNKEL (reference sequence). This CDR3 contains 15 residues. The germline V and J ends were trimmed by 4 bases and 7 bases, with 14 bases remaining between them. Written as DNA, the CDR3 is TGTGCCAGCAGCCTTCAGACAGTTAAAAATTCACCCCTCCACTTT. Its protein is CASSLQTVKNSPLHF.

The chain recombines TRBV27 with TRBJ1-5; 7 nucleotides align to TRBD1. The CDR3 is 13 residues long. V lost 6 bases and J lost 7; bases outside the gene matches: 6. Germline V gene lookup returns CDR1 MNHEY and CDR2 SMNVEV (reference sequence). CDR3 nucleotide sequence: TGTGCCAGCAGGAGAGACAGGGACCAGCCCCAGCATTTT. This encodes CASRRDRDQPQHF.

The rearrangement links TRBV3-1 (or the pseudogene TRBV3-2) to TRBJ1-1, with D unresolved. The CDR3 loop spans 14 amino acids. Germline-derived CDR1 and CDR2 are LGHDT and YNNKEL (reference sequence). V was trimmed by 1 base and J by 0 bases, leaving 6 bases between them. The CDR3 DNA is TGTGCCAGCAGCCAAGCAGTAATGAACACTGAAGCTTTCTTT. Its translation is CASSQAVMNTEAFF.

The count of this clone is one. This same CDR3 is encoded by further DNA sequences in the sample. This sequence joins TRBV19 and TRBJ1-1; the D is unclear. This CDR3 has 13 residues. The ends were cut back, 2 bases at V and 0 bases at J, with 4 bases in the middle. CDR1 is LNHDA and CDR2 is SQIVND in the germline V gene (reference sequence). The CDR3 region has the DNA TGTGCCAGTAGTATACAGATGAACACTGAAGCTTTCTTT. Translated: CASSIQMNTEAFF.

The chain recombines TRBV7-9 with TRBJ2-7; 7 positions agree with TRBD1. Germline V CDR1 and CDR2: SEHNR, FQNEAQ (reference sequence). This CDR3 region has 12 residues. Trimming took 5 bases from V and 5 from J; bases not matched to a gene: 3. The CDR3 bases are TGTGCCAGCAGCAACAGGGGTGACGAGCAGTACTTC. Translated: CASSNRGDEQYF.

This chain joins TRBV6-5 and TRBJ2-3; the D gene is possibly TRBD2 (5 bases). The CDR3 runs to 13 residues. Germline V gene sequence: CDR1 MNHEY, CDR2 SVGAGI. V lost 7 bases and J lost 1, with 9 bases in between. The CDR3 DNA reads TGTGCCAGCACCCGGCGGGGCACAGATACGCAGTATTTT. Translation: CASTRRGTDTQYF.

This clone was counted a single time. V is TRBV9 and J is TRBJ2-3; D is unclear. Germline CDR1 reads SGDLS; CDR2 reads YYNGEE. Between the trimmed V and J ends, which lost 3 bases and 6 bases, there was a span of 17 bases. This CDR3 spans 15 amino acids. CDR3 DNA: TGTGCCAGCAGCGAGCGACAAGGGTCCGGGGATACGCAGTATTTT. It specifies CASSERQGSGDTQYF.

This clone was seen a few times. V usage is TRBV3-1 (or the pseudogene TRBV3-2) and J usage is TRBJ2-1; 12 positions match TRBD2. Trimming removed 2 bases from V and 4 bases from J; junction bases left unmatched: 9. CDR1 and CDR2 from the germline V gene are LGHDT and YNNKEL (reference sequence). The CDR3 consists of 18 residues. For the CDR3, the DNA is TGTGCCAGCAGCCAAAATCGACTAGCGGGAGCGGTATACAATGAGCAGTTCTTC. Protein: CASSQNRLAGAVYNEQFF.

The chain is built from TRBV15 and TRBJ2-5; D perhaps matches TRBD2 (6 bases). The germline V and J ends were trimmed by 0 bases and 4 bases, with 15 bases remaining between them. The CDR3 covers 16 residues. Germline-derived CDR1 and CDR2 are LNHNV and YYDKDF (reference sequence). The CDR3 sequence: CATSRDQTSARETQYF. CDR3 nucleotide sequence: TGTGCCACCAGCAGAGATCAGACTAGTGCGCGAGAGACCCAGTACTTC.

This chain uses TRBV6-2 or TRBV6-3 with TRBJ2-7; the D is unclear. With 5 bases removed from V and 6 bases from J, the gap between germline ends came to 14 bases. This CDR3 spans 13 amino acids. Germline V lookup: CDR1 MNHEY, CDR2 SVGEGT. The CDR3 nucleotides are TGTGCCAGCAGTATCCGTTCGTCCGTCGAGCAGTACTTC. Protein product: CASSIRSSVEQYF.

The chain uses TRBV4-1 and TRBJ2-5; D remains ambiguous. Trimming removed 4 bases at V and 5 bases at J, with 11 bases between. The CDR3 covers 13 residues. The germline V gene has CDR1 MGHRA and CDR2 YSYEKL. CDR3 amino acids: CASSPGPSETQYF. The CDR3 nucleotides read TGCGCCAGCAGCCCGGGCCCATCCGAGACCCAGTACTTC.

Written as DNA, the CDR3 is TGTGCCAGCAGCCAAGCGAACAGGGACACTGAAGCTTTCTTT. It specifies CASSQANRDTEAFF. This chain links TRBV4-2 with TRBJ1-1; TRBD1 is a possible D gene (6 bases). Germline V CDR1 and CDR2: LGHNA, YNFKEQ. This CDR3 has 14 amino acids. The germline V and J ends were trimmed by 1 base and 3 bases, with 9 bases remaining between them.